The 23 T cell receptor beta chains reported below all come from one sample, sequenced in a study of PD-1 blockade in classical Hodgkin lymphoma. Time point specified: cycle 4 day 1 (C4D1), after around six weeks of nivolumab. Autologous stem cell transplantation was followed by relapse in every patient, and brentuximab vedotin exposure varied. The method was immunoSEQ multiplex PCR; TCRdb's version includes in-frame clones alone and lacks a portion of them. This sample has roughly 20,000 clones, with about 68% found just once. Sequences were derived from peripheral blood mononuclear cells (PBMCs), sampled before the fourth cycle of nivolumab. These receptors originate from a human donor with classical Hodgkin lymphoma.

The rearrangement links TRBV6-6 to TRBJ1-1; 8 bases fit TRBD1. The CDR3 runs to 13 residues. Germline assignment: CDR1 MNHNY and CDR2 SVGAGI (reference sequence). The ends lost 6 bases at V and 5 bases at J; junction bases unmatched: 5. The CDR3 sequence: CASRTTGGTEAFF. The CDR3 DNA is TGTGCCAGCAGGACCACAGGGGGAACTGAAGCTTTCTTT.

The chain is built from TRBV5-6 and TRBJ2-5; possible D gene TRBD2, 5 bases. CDR1 SGHDT and CDR2 YYEEEE come from the germline V gene. The CDR3 has 15 amino acids. V shed 4 bases and J shed 5 bases, with 18 bases lying between them. CDR3 protein: CASSPIGRRWETQYF. In nucleotides, the CDR3 is TGTGCCAGCAGCCCCATCGGGCGGAGGTGGGAGACCCAGTACTTC.

The sample holds one count of this clone. As DNA, the CDR3 is TGTGCCAGCAGTTCCCAAGACAGCACAGATACGCAGTATTTT. Its translation: CASSSQDSTDTQYF. The chain is built from TRBV28 and TRBJ2-3; no clear D. The CDR3 totals 14 residues. V was pared by 4 bases and J by 0 bases, with 8 bases between. The V gene's germline CDR1 is MDHEN and CDR2 SYDVKM.

V usage is TRBV10-3 and J usage is TRBJ2-2; 13 positions match TRBD2. V was clipped by 0 bases and J by 3 bases; unmatched bases: 4. Germline V CDR1 and CDR2: ENHRY, SYGVKD. This CDR3 region has 18 residues. The DNA for the CDR3 is TGTGCCATCAGTGAGTCCGGGACTAGCGGGACCTACACCGGGGAGCTGTTTTTT. Protein: CAISESGTSGTYTGELFF.

This chain connects TRBV28 to TRBJ2-5, with D perhaps TRBD1 (5 bases). The CDR3 loop spans 13 amino acids. V lost 6 bases, J lost 2 bases, and 10 bases lay in between. CDR1 and CDR2 (germline): MDHEN, SYDVKM. The CDR3 nucleotides read TGTGCCAGCAGAGGGGCGGCACAAGAGACCCAGTACTTC. Translating gives CASRGAAQETQYF.

This clone was counted only a few times. The chain recombines TRBV5-1 with TRBJ2-5; 13 bases agree with TRBD2. Trimming at V came to 4 bases and at J to 3 bases, leaving 0 bases not matched to a gene. From germline, CDR1 is SGHRS and CDR2 YFSETQ. There are 14 residues in the CDR3. In DNA, the CDR3 is TGCGCCAGCAGCGGGACTAGCGGGAAAGAGACCCAGTACTTC. Residues: CASSGTSGKETQYF.

CDR3 loop: CASSFDPQGAGGTEAFF. In DNA, the CDR3 is TGTGCCAGCAGCTTTGACCCGCAGGGGGCCGGTGGCACTGAAGCTTTCTTT. The chain joins TRBV5-6 to TRBJ1-1; 8 bases are shared with TRBD1. V lost 2 bases and J lost 4; bases outside the gene matches: 13. Germline V gives CDR1 SGHDT, CDR2 YYEEEE. The CDR3 has 17 residues.

The chain uses TRBV19 and TRBJ2-6, with D unclear. Germline loops: CDR1 LNHDA, CDR2 SQIVND (reference sequence). V was cut by 5 bases and J by 0 bases, with 2 bases left in between. CDR3 length equals 13 residues. In DNA form, the CDR3 reads TGTGCCAGTAGTGCCTCTGGGGCCAACGTCCTGACTTTC. Translating gives CASSASGANVLTF.

The CDR3 loop is CASSMETSGFSYEQYF. CDR3 DNA: TGTGCCAGTAGTATGGAAACTAGCGGGTTCTCCTACGAGCAGTACTTC. The J gene is TRBJ2-7, the V gene TRBV19; TRBD2 matches 9 bases. The CDR3 runs to 16 residues. The V gene end was trimmed by 3 bases and the J gene end by 0 bases; junction bases not matched to a gene: 6. In germline, CDR1 is LNHDA, CDR2 SQIVND (reference sequence).

This chain uses TRBV19 with TRBJ2-7; 8 nucleotides agree with TRBD1. Germline V lookup: CDR1 LNHDA, CDR2 SQIVND (reference sequence). This CDR3 comprises 18 residues. After removal of 4 bases from V and 9 bases from J, the junction contained 23 bases not matched to a gene. The CDR3 nucleotides read TGTGCCAGTAGTAGCCCCTTCGACAGGGGCCGCGGCTCTTTCGGGCAGTACTTC. Amino acid sequence: CASSSPFDRGRGSFGQYF.

In its sample, this clone was seen once. V is TRBV4-1 and J is TRBJ2-7, with 9 nucleotides matching TRBD1. V lost 1 base to trimming and J lost 2 bases; unmatched junction nucleotides: 12. This CDR3 region has 18 residues. Germline loops: CDR1 MGHRA, CDR2 YSYEKL. The CDR3, as DNA: TGCGCCAGCAGCCAAGGGGCCGGACAGGGGCCAAGGCCCTACGAGCAGTACTTC. Its protein product is CASSQGAGQGPRPYEQYF.

The genes are TRBV9 and TRBJ1-1; D is possibly TRBD1 (5 bases). CDR1 is SGDLS, CDR2 YYNGEE, per germline. Trimming shortened V by 3 bases and J by 4 bases, and 16 bases separated the two germline ends. The CDR3 totals 15 residues. CDR3 sequence: CASSDYRRKGTEAFF. CDR3 DNA sequence: TGTGCCAGCAGCGACTACAGGAGAAAGGGCACTGAAGCTTTCTTT.

This clone was seen only a few times. The rearrangement uses TRBV2 and TRBJ1-6; the match to TRBD1 covers 9 bases. With 4 bases clipped from V and 10 bases from J, the junction kept 5 bases outside the gene matches. From germline, CDR1 is SNHLY and CDR2 FYNNEI. This CDR3 has 14 residues. The CDR3: CASSGGQGTSPLHF. CDR3 bases: TGTGCCAGCAGTGGGGGACAGGGTACATCACCCCTCCACTTT.

This clone was detected a few times. The chain couples TRBV7-8 to TRBJ2-5, with D perhaps matching TRBD1 (5 bases). This CDR3 is 15 amino acids long. Germline CDR1 is SGHVS and CDR2 is FQNEAQ. Deletions cut 1 base from V and 1 base from J, with 10 bases between. The CDR3 sequence: CASSLGQGLQETQYF. Written as DNA, the CDR3 is TGTGCCAGCAGCTTAGGGCAGGGCCTCCAAGAGACCCAGTACTTC.

The V gene is TRBV29-1, the J gene TRBJ1-1, with 8 nucleotides matching TRBD1. CDR3 size: 15 residues. The junction had 6 bases not matched to a gene; V was cut back by 1 base and J by 2 bases. The germline V gene has CDR1 SQVTM and CDR2 ANQGSEA. The CDR3 nucleotides read TGCAGCGTTGAAGGCCGGACAGGGACCAACACTGAAGCTTTCTTT. It translates to CSVEGRTGTNTEAFF.

This clone occurred a few times. The V call is TRBV2, the J call TRBJ2-3; D is unresolved. CDR1 SNHLY and CDR2 FYNNEI come from the germline V gene. Deletions cut 2 bases from V and 6 bases from J, with 6 bases between. The CDR3 consists of 12 residues. For the CDR3, the DNA is TGTGCCAGCAGTGAATTTACCGATACGCAGTATTTT. As protein: CASSEFTDTQYF.

The chain couples TRBV7-9 to TRBJ2-3; D is perhaps TRBD1 or TRBD2 (5 bases each). The CDR3 has 15 residues. Germline CDR1 and CDR2: SEHNR and FQNEAQ (reference sequence). Deletions cut 5 bases from V and 2 bases from J, with 14 bases between. CDR3 in DNA: TGTGCCAGCAGCACTGGGGGATGGGACACAGATACGCAGTATTTT. As protein: CASSTGGWDTDTQYF. The full variable domain, rest sourced from reference TRBV7-9 and TRBJ2-3, is DTGVSQNPRHKITKRGQNVTFRCDPISEHNRLYWYRQTLGQGPEFLTYFQNEAQLEKSRLLSDRFSAERPKGSFSTLEIQRTEQGDSAMYLCASSTGGWDTDTQYFGPGTRLTVL.

The chain carries TRBV5-1 and TRBJ2-6, with 8 positions matching TRBD1. V lost 4 bases and J lost 2; bases outside the gene matches: 20. Germline V lookup: CDR1 SGHRS, CDR2 YFSETQ. There are 21 residues in the CDR3. CDR3 protein: CASSPKRPGQAVKAGANVLTF. The CDR3 coding sequence is TGCGCCAGCAGCCCGAAAAGGCCGGGACAGGCAGTGAAGGCTGGGGCCAACGTCCTGACTTTC. The entire variable domain, with the rest obtained from reference TRBV5-1 and TRBJ2-6, is as follows: KAGVTQTPRYLIKTRGQQVTLSCSPISGHRSVSWYQQTPGQGLQFLFEYFSETQRNKGNFPGRFSGRQFSNSRSEMNVSTLELGDSALYLCASSPKRPGQAVKAGANVLTFGAGSRLTVL.

Remarks on this clone: This sample also contains other DNA sequences that code for the same CDR3. The rearrangement uses TRBV27 and TRBJ1-5; 8 nucleotides align to TRBD1. The CDR3 runs to 15 residues. CDR1 is MNHEY and CDR2 is SMNVEV in the germline V gene (reference sequence). Losses at the gene ends were 3 bases for V and 1 base for J; bases not matched to a gene: 2. The CDR3 spells CASSLTGASNQPQHF. The CDR3 DNA is TGTGCCAGCAGTTTGACAGGGGCCAGCAATCAGCCCCAGCATTTT.

This clone showed up just a few times. This chain connects TRBV5-4 to TRBJ2-7; the match to TRBD1 covers 7 bases. The CDR3 is 14 amino acids. Germline trimming cut 4 bases from V and 2 bases from J; bases unmatched to any gene: 6. Germline V gives CDR1 SGHNT, CDR2 YYREEE (reference sequence). The chain's CDR3 is CASSTGQVAYEQYF. The DNA of the CDR3 is TGTGCCAGCAGCACCGGACAGGTTGCCTACGAGCAGTACTTC.

Turning to this clone: Germline is not matched at one junction end, which may reflect a read error. The chain combines TRBV6-4 with TRBJ1-1; 7 nucleotides align to TRBD1. Looked up from germline, CDR1 is MRHNA and CDR2 is SNTAGT. The CDR3 has 13 amino acids. CDR3: CAGSRTGNTEAFF. Here the CDR3 DNA reads TGTGCCGGCAGTCGGACAGGCAACACTGAAGCTTTCTTT.

This clone was counted a few times. The J gene is TRBJ2-1, the V gene TRBV6-5, with 7 nucleotides matching TRBD2. This CDR3 has 15 residues. CDR1 is MNHEY, CDR2 SVGAGI, per germline. The V gene end was trimmed by 8 bases and the J gene end by 0 bases; junction bases not matched to a gene: 7. CDR3 loop: CASRASGSSYNEQFF. As DNA, the CDR3 is TGTGCCAGCCGGGCTAGCGGTAGCTCCTACAATGAGCAGTTCTTC.

The chain has TRBV5-4 and TRBJ1-3; the match to TRBD1 covers 7 bases. Trimming cost V 3 bases and J 0 bases; bases outside gene matches: 3. The germline gives CDR1 SGHNT, CDR2 YYREEE (reference sequence). This CDR3 comprises 15 residues. The CDR3 loop is CASSYGTASGNTIYF. The CDR3 nucleotides are TGTGCCAGCAGCTACGGGACAGCCTCTGGAAACACCATATATTTT.